These 2 T cell receptor beta chains were sequenced from one sample in a study of T cell responses to AZD1222 COVID-19 vaccine. Generated by immunoSEQ multiplex PCR, the TCRdb table keeps only in-frame clones and is missing some. The data show 150,000 or so clones, more than 75% seen once. The source material was peripheral blood, sampled 28 days after the second AZD1222 dose. The origin of the receptors is an adult who received the AZD1222 COVID-19 vaccine.

This rearrangement joins TRBV1 to TRBJ2-1; TRBD2, as called in the table, went unchecked against the DNA. TRBV1 is classified as a pseudogene. CDR3 length: 17 amino acids. The CDR3 DNA sequence: TGCACCAGCAGCCAAGATTGTGAGCGGGGCTCCTACAATGAGCAGTTCTTC. Protein: CTSSQDCERGSYNEQFF.

The chain joins TRBV28 to TRBJ1-2; TRBD1 matches at 8 bases. This CDR3 has 12 residues. Germline V gene sequence: CDR1 MDHEN, CDR2 SYDVKM. V was pared by 6 bases and J by 9 bases, with 6 bases of the junction left unmatched. CDR3 sequence reads: CASSRRDRRYTF. CDR3 DNA sequence: TGTGCCAGCAGCCGACGGGACAGGCGCTACACCTTC.